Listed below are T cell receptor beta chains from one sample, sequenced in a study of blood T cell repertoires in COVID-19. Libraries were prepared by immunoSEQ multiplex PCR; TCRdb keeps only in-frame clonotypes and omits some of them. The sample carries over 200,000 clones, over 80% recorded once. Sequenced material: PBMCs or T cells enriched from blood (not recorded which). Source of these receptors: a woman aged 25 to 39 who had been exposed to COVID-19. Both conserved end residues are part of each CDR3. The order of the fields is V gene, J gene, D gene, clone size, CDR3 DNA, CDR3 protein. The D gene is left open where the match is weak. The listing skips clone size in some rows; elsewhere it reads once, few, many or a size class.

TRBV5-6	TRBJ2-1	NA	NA	TGTGCCAGCAGCTTGGACAGGGAAGGCTACAATGAGCAGTTCTTC	CASSLDREGYNEQFF
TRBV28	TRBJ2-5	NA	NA	TGTGCCAGCTATCCAGATGGGCGGGAAGAGACCCAGTACTTC	CASYPDGREETQYF
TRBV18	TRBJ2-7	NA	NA	TGTGCCAGCTCCTCGGGAACCAGCTACGAGCAGTACTTC	CASSSGTSYEQYF
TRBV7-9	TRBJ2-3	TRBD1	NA	TGTGCCAGCAGCCCTAGGGGGCCCCCGGATACGCAGTATTTT	CASSPRGPPDTQYF
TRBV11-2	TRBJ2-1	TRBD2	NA	TGTGCCAGCAGCTTAGGGGCGGGAGGGGGATACAATGAGCAGTTCTTC	CASSLGAGGGYNEQFF
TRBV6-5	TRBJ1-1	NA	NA	TGTGCCAGCAGTTTAGGGAGGTTGAACACTGAAGCTTTCTTT	CASSLGRLNTEAFF
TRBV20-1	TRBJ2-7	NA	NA	TGCAGTGCTAGTCGCGACGAGCAGTACTTC	CSASRDEQYF
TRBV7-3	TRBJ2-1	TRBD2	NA	TGTGCCAGCAGCTTAACGCACGGCCTAGCGGGAGGGCATGAGCAGTTCTTC	CASSLTHGLAGGHEQFF
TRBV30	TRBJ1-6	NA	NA	TGTGCCTGGAGCCCCGTAGGCGGTTCACCCCTCCACTTT	CAWSPVGGSPLHF
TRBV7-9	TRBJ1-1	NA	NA	TGTGCCAGCAGCAAAAGAACAGGGTACAGCACTGAAGCTTTCTTT	CASSKRTGYSTEAFF
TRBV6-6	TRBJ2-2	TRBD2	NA	TGTGCCAGCAGCTCCGGGACTAGCTACTCCGGGGAGCTGTTTTTT	CASSSGTSYSGELFF
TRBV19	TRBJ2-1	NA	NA	TGTGCCAGTCGCCCAACCCGTGGGGGCGCCTCCTCCTACAATGAGCAGTTCTTC	CASRPTRGGASSYNEQFF
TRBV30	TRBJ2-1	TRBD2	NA	TGTGCCTGGGATGCCGGGACTATTTGGAATGAGCAGTTCTTC	CAWDAGTIWNEQFF
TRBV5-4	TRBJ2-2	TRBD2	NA	TGTGCCAGCAGCTGGGCCCCGAGGGCGGGAGTTAGCACCGGGGAGCTGTTTTTT	CASSWAPRAGVSTGELFF
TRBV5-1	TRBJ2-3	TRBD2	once	TGCGCCAGCAGCTTGGGGACTAGCTACACAGATACGCAGTATTTT	CASSLGTSYTDTQYF
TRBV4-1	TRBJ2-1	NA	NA	TGCGCCAGCAGCCAAGATTGGAGCCTAGCTTGGAATGAGCAGTTCTTC	CASSQDWSLAWNEQFF
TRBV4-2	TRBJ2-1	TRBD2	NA	TGTGCCAGCAGCCCGTACCCCGAGCGGGACCACAATGAGCAGTTCTTC	CASSPYPERDHNEQFF
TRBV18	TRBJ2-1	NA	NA	TGTGCCAGCTCACCCCCGGGACAGGTCCTTCGGGGGGATGAGCAGTTCTTC	CASSPPGQVLRGDEQFF
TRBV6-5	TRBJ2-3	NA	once	TGTGCCAGCAGTTACTCGGGAGCGGCTGTGGGAGATACGCAGTATTTT	CASSYSGAAVGDTQYF
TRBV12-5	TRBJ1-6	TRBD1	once	TGTGCTAGTGGTCTGGGACAGGCTAGTAGTTATTCACCCCTCCACTTT	CASGLGQASSYSPLHF
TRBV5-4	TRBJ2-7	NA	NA	TGTGCCAGCAGCTTGGCCATGTCAGCGGGCGAGCAGTACTTC	CASSLAMSAGEQYF
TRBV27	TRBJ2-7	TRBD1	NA	TGTGCCAGCAGCTTAACAGGGGGCTACGAGCAGTACTTC	CASSLTGGYEQYF
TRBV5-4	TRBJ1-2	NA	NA	TGTGCCAGCAGCCTTCGGGACACCTGGAACTATGGCTACACCTTC	CASSLRDTWNYGYTF
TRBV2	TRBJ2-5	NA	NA	TGTGCCAGCAGTGAAGCGCTTGGGGGGGCCGGGGAGACCCAGTACTTC	CASSEALGGAGETQYF
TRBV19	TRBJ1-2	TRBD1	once	TGTGCCAGTGGACAGGGGATCTATGGCTACACCTTC	CASGQGIYGYTF
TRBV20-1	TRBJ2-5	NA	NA	TGCAGTGCTAGGTTTCGAGAGACCCAGTACTTC	CSARFRETQYF
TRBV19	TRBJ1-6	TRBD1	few	TGTGCCAGTAGGCCGACAGGGGCAGATAATTCACCCCTCCACTTT	CASRPTGADNSPLHF